The clone carrying this T cell receptor beta chain was counted a few times. Its antigen is undetermined. The data were obtained in a study of T cells after yellow fever vaccination. Overall study results and limits: Reappearance after the booster was observed for most primary-vaccination clones (roughly 97% CD4, about 91% CD8). The secondary response peaked faster, at day 5 versus 15, but was weaker. Overall, a small share of clonotypes was seen in both CD4 and CD8 compartments.

5'RACE template switching produced TCR cDNA carrying a universal primer site and UMIs. TCRdb ran MiXCR on the 5' RACE reads and lists one entry per CDR3 protein. Here the sample spans a few hundred thousand distinct CDR3 sequences, about 17% being singletons. V lost 2 bases, J lost 4 bases, and 9 bases lay in between. Germline loops: CDR1 SGHTA, CDR2 FQGNSA. This CDR3 spans 13 amino acids. Sequenced material: PBMCs, taken about 5 days after the first yellow fever vaccination. The V and J genes are TRBV7-2 and TRBJ2-7; D is unresolved. The sequence came from a man in his late teens or twenties who received the YFV17D yellow fever vaccine. The CDR3 bases are TGTGCCAGCAGCTTACAACAGTCATACGAGCAGTACTTC. Encoded protein: CASSLQQSYEQYF.